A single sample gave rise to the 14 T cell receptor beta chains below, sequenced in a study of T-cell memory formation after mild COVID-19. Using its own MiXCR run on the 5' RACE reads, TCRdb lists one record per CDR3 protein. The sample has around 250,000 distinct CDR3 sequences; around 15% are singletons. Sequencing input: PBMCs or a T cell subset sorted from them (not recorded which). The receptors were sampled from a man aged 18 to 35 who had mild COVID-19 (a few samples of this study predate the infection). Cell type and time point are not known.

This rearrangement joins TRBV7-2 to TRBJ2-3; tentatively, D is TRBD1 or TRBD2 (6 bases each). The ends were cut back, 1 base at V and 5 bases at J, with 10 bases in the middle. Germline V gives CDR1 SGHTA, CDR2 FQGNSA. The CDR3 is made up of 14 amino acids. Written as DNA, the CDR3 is TGTGCCAGCAGCTTAGGGGGGGCCTTAGATACGCAGTATTTT. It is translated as CASSLGGALDTQYF.

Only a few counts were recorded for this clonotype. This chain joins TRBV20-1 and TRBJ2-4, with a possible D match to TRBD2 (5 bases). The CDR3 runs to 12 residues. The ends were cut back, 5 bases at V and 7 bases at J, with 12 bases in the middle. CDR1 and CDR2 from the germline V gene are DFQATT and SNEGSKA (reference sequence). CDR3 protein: CSARGSYNIQYF. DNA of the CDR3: TGCAGTGCTCGGGGATCTTACAACATTCAGTACTTC.

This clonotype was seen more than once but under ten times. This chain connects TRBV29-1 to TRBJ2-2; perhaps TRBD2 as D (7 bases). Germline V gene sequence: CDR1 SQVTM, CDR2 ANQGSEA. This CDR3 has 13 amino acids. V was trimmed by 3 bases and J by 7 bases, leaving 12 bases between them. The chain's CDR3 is CSVDRGGNGELFF. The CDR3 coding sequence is TGCAGCGTTGATAGGGGGGGCAACGGGGAGCTGTTTTTT.

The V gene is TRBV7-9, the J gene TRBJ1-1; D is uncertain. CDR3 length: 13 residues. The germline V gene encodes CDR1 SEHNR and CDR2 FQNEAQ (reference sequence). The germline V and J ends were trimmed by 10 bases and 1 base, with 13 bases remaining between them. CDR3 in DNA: TGTGCCATTGCAGAGGGTTCGAACACTGAAGCTTTCTTT. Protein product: CAIAEGSNTEAFF.

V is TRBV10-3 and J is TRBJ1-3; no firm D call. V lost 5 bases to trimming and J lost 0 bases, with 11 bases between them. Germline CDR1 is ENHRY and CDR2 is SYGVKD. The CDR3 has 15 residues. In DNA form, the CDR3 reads TGTGCCATCAGTCCAGAGTGGGACTCTGGAAACACCATATATTTT. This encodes CAISPEWDSGNTIYF.

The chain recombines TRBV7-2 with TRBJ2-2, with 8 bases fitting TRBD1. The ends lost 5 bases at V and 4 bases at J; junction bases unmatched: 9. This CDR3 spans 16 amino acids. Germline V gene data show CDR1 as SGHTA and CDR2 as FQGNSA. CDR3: CASSLRQGAGTGELFF. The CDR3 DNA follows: TGTGCCAGCAGCCTCCGGCAGGGGGCGGGCACCGGGGAGCTGTTTTTT.

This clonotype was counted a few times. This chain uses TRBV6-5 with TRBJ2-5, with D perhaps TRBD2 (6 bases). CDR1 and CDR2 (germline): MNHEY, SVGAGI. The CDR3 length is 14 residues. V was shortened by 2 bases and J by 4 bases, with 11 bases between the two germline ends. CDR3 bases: TGTGCCAGCAGTTACCCAGGGCGGGGAGAGACCCAGTACTTC. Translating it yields CASSYPGRGETQYF.

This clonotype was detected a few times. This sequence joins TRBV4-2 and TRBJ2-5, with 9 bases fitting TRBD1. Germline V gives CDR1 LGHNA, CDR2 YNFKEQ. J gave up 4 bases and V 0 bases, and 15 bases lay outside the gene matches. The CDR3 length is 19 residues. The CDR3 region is CASSQDSVGQGASRETQYF. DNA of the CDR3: TGTGCCAGCAGCCAAGATTCGGTGGGACAGGGAGCCTCCCGAGAGACCCAGTACTTC.

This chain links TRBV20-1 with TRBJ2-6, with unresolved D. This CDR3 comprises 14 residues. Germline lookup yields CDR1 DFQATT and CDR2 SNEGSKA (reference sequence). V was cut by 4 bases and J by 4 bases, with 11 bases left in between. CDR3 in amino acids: CSAKDQPGANVLTF. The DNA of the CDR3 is TGCAGTGCTAAGGACCAGCCGGGGGCCAACGTCCTGACTTTC.

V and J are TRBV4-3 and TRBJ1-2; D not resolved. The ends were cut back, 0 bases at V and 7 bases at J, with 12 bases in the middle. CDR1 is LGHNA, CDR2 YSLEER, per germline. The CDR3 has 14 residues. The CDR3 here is CASSQDRRRLGYTF. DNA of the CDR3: TGCGCCAGCAGCCAAGATCGAAGACGGCTTGGCTACACCTTC.

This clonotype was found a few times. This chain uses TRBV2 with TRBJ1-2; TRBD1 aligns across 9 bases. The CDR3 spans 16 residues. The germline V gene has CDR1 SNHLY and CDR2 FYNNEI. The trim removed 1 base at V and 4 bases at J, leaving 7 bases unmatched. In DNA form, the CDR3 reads TGTGCCAGCAGTGAAGGGGGGACAGGGTACGTCTATGGCTACACCTTC. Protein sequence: CASSEGGTGYVYGYTF. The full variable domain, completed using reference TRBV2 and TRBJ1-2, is EPEVTQTPSHQVTQMGQEVILRCVPISNHLYFYWYRQILGQKVEFLVSFYNNEISEKSEIFDDQFSVERPDGSNFTLKIRSTKLEDSAMYFCASSEGGTGYVYGYTFGSGTRLTVV.

CDR3 in DNA: TGCGCCAGCAGCCAAGACGCCGTCGGGCTAGAACTCCGAGATACGCAGTATTTT. Its protein product is CASSQDAVGLELRDTQYF. The chain links TRBV4-3 to TRBJ2-3; unclear D gene. The CDR3 consists of 18 residues. Germline-derived CDR1 and CDR2 are LGHNA and YSLEER. Trimming took 0 bases from V and 5 from J, leaving 21 bases between them.

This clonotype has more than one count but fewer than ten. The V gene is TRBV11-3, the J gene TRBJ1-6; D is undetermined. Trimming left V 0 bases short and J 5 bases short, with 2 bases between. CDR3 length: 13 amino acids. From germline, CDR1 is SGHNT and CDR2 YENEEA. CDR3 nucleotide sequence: TGTGCCAGCAGCTTAGAGCATAATTCACCCCTCCACTTT. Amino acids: CASSLEHNSPLHF.

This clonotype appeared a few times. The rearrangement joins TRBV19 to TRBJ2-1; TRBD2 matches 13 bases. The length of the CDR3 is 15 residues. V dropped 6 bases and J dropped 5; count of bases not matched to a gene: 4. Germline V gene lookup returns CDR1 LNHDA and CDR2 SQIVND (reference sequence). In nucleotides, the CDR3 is TGTGCCAGTAGGCAACTAGCGGGGGGGAACAATGAGCAGTTCTTC. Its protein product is CASRQLAGGNNEQFF.